This entry concerns a single T cell receptor beta chain. Libraries were prepared by immunoSEQ multiplex PCR; TCRdb keeps only in-frame clonotypes and omits some of them. The sample holds about 140,000 clones, approximately 83% seen once. These data come from a study of blood T cell repertoires in COVID-19. At the level of the study: The United States, Italy and Spain supplied acute and convalescent COVID-19 samples. The cDNA or gDNA used as material had been derived from T cells, B-cell-depleted T cells, or PBMCs.

This receptor was obtained from a human donor in a cohort sampled during active COVID-19. Sequences were obtained from peripheral blood.

The CDR3 bases are TGTGCCAGCAGCTTGGAGTGGGACAGAGGAGAGACCCAGTACTTC. Amino acids: CASSLEWDRGETQYF. The V call is TRBV5-7, the J call TRBJ2-5, with 7 bases identical to TRBD1. TRBV5-7 is known as an ORF, though its function is uncertain. With V trimmed by 0 bases and J by 4 bases, 6 bases remained unmatched. The CDR3 is made up of 15 amino acids.